This TCR beta chain derives from a study of blood T cells in healthy people across ages. Study-level points and caveats: The diversity estimates, figures obtained from one million T cells, were considered underestimates.

Only a few counts were recorded for this clonotype. Its specificity is not known. Per the germline V gene, CDR1 is MNHEY and CDR2 is SMNVEV (reference sequence). V lost 2 bases, J lost 6 bases, and 11 bases lay in between. The CDR3 runs 14 residues. The use of a sample-barcoded 5' primer and a J-beta primer mix characterized a second PCR of about 6 to 11 cycles. One entry per CDR3 protein, called by TCRdb with MiXCR from the 5' RACE reads. The repertoire holds 1.5 million to 2 million distinct CDR3 sequences, with approximately 50% as singletons. Staff drew around 10 milliliters of peripheral blood from each donor. Per-sample yields of isolated PBMCs were at least 7 million. Samples each had at least 5.5 micrograms of total RNA extracted.

This clonotype originated in a woman in her thirties or forties in good health. J is TRBJ1-5 and V is TRBV27; the D gene is possibly TRBD1 (5 bases). The source material was blood. CDR3 nucleotide sequence: TGTGCCAGCAGTTTACAAGGGGATGGTCAGCCCCAGCATTTT. As protein: CASSLQGDGQPQHF.